This T cell receptor beta chain was recovered during a study of graft-versus-host responses after intestinal transplantation. In the study overall: Every one of the recipients received anti-thymocyte globulin induction and afterwards took tacrolimus and steroids for roughly three years. Study observations and caveats: GvH clonotypes were identified within recipient marrow, with a subset emerging first in ileum or blood. Early HvG declines after transplant were associated with peak circulating GvH clone levels.

V lost 6 bases and J 3 bases, leaving 15 bases between the germline ends. The CDR3 length is 15 residues. Germline V gene data show CDR1 as LNHDA and CDR2 as SQIVND (reference sequence). Concerning this clone: Antigen specificity is unknown.

The assay was immunoSEQ multiplex PCR, and TCRdb's table has in-frame clones only and misses some. Here the sample spans about 24,000 clones, approximately 83% being singletons. The J gene is TRBJ2-1, the V gene TRBV19; TRBD2 is a possible D gene (6 bases). The sample was PBMCs, taken around 14 months after intestinal transplant. This clonotype was sampled from a human patient who received an intestinal transplant, so some T cells may come from the graft donor. CDR3 sequence reads: CASSGGFPRYNEQFF. The CDR3, as DNA: TGTGCCAGTAGCGGGGGATTCCCTCGCTACAATGAGCAGTTCTTC.